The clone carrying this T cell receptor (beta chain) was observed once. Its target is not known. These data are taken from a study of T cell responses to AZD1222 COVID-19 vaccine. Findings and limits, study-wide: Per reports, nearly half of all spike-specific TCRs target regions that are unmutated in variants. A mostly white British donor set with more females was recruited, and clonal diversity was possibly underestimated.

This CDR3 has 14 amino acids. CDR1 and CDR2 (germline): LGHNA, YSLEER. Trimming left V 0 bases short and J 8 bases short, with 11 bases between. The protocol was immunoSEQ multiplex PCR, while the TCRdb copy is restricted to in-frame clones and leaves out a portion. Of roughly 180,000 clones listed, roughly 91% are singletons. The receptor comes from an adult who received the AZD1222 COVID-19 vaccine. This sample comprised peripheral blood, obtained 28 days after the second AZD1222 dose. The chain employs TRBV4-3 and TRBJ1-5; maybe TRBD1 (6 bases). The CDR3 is CASSQDRGMEPQHF. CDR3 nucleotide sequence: TGCGCCAGCAGCCAAGACAGGGGTATGGAGCCCCAGCATTTT.